This TCR beta chain was found in a study of Ad26.COV2.S vaccination and SARS-CoV-2 variants. The repertoire was sequenced with immunoSEQ multiplex PCR; TCRdb's copy has only in-frame clones and lacks some. This table has around 450,000 clones, less than 95% appearing once. Germline CDR1 LNHDA, CDR2 SQIVND (reference sequence). The CDR3 runs to 11 residues. Trimming stripped 10 bases from V and 3 bases from J, with 10 bases between. Treatment noted: some 19 received Ad26.COV2.S at low or high dose, single or two shots; roughly five received placebo; per-sample allocation not given. The investigators took samples on day 63 after the first vaccine or placebo injection.

The sequence was obtained from a person aged 18 to 59 who received the Ad26.COV2.S COVID-19 vaccine or a placebo. This sample comprised peripheral blood, obtained in a trial of Ad26.COV2.S vaccine versus placebo. The rearrangement joins TRBV19 to TRBJ2-7; D is unresolved. The CDR3 loop is CATATDYEQYF. CDR3 in DNA: TGTGCCACCGCGACGGACTACGAGCAGTACTTC.